A selection of T cell receptor beta chains follows, all from one sample in a study of shared clonotypes between healthy human individuals. Clones were read by immunoSEQ multiplex PCR, and TCRdb kept only the in-frame ones, dropping some. The data hold over 2 million clones, with less than 95% observed a single time. Sequencing used naive CD8+ T cells sorted from blood. The receptors were sampled from a man between 18 and 29 years old in good health. Both conserved end residues are part of each CDR3. A D gene is named only where the DNA matches it firmly. The size of a clone is reported for some rows only, either as once, few or many, or as a class for expanded clones.

v_gene: TRBV7-9
j_gene: TRBJ1-6
d_gene: NA
abundance: NA
CDR3nt: TGTGCCAGCAGCTTAGACCCAGCGCCGAATTCACCCCTCCACTTT
CDR3aa: CASSLDPAPNSPLHF

v_gene: TRBV28
j_gene: TRBJ2-7
d_gene: TRBD2
abundance: NA
CDR3nt: TGTGCCAGCAGTATAGCGGGATCCTCGTACGAGCAGTACTTC
CDR3aa: CASSIAGSSYEQYF

v_gene: TRBV5-1
j_gene: TRBJ1-1
d_gene: NA
abundance: NA
CDR3nt: TGCGCCAGCAGGTCCGGGGTCAACACTGAAGCTTTCTTT
CDR3aa: CASRSGVNTEAFF

v_gene: TRBV5-1
j_gene: TRBJ1-1
d_gene: NA
abundance: NA
CDR3nt: TGCGCCAGCAGCCGCGCCGAGGGGACGAACACTGAAGCTTTCTTT
CDR3aa: CASSRAEGTNTEAFF

v_gene: TRBV2
j_gene: TRBJ1-3
d_gene: NA
abundance: NA
CDR3nt: TGTGCCACCTTACAGTCCTCTGGAAACACCATATATTTT
CDR3aa: CATLQSSGNTIYF

v_gene: TRBV13
j_gene: TRBJ1-6
d_gene: NA
abundance: NA
CDR3nt: TGTGCCAGCAGCCCCTCGGGGTTTAATTCACCCCTCCACTTT
CDR3aa: CASSPSGFNSPLHF

v_gene: TRBV9
j_gene: TRBJ1-2
d_gene: NA
abundance: NA
CDR3nt: TGTGCCAGCAGCGTAGGTGGGGAACATGGCTACACCTTC
CDR3aa: CASSVGGEHGYTF

v_gene: TRBV7-8
j_gene: TRBJ1-5
d_gene: NA
abundance: NA
CDR3nt: TGTGCCAGCAGCTTAGAGTTGGCAGGGGCCGCATCTGGGGCCCAGCATTTT
CDR3aa: CASSLELAGAASGAQHF

v_gene: TRBV19
j_gene: TRBJ2-4
d_gene: NA
abundance: NA
CDR3nt: TGTGCCAGTAGTATAGCCCCCTCTGTAGCCAAAAACATTCAGTACTTC
CDR3aa: CASSIAPSVAKNIQYF

v_gene: TRBV15
j_gene: TRBJ2-1
d_gene: NA
abundance: once
CDR3nt: TGTGCCACCAGCATCAGGACTACCTACAATGAGCAGTTCTTC
CDR3aa: CATSIRTTYNEQFF

v_gene: TRBV30
j_gene: TRBJ2-7
d_gene: NA
abundance: once
CDR3nt: TGTGCCTGGAGTTCCGGGGGCTCTGACGAGCAGTACTTC
CDR3aa: CAWSSGGSDEQYF

v_gene: TRBV4-1
j_gene: TRBJ2-7
d_gene: NA
abundance: few
CDR3nt: TGCGCCAGCAGCCAGCTGGAGGGCCTTTACGAGCAGTACTTC
CDR3aa: CASSQLEGLYEQYF

v_gene: TRBV19
j_gene: TRBJ2-1
d_gene: NA
abundance: NA
CDR3nt: TGTGCCAGTAGTATCAGTCTATACAATGAGCAGTTCTTC
CDR3aa: CASSISLYNEQFF

v_gene: TRBV4-3
j_gene: TRBJ2-6
d_gene: TRBD2
abundance: NA
CDR3nt: TGCGCCAGCAGCCAAGATAGGGCACTAGCGGGACACTCTGGGGCCAACGTCCTGACTTTC
CDR3aa: CASSQDRALAGHSGANVLTF

v_gene: TRBV7-9
j_gene: TRBJ1-2
d_gene: NA
abundance: NA
CDR3nt: TGTGCCAGCAGCTTAGGATATGCAGGCGGGGACTATGGCTACACCTTC
CDR3aa: CASSLGYAGGDYGYTF

v_gene: TRBV4-1
j_gene: TRBJ1-1
d_gene: NA
abundance: NA
CDR3nt: TGCGCCAGCAGCCCCCAGGCGCAGTTTGAAGCTTTCTTT
CDR3aa: CASSPQAQFEAFF

v_gene: TRBV4-3
j_gene: TRBJ1-1
d_gene: NA
abundance: NA
CDR3nt: TGCGCCAGCAGCCAAGAGAGGGGGTACACTGAAGCTTTCTTT
CDR3aa: CASSQERGYTEAFF

v_gene: TRBV27
j_gene: TRBJ2-3
d_gene: NA
abundance: NA
CDR3nt: TGTGCCAGCAGTTTGTACGGAGGCACAGATACGCAGTATTTT
CDR3aa: CASSLYGGTDTQYF

v_gene: TRBV9
j_gene: TRBJ1-5
d_gene: NA
abundance: once
CDR3nt: TGTGCCAGCAGCGGGGACGGCATCAATCAGCCCCAGCATTTT
CDR3aa: CASSGDGINQPQHF

v_gene: TRBV5-5
j_gene: TRBJ1-1
d_gene: NA
abundance: NA
CDR3nt: TGTGCCAGCAGCTTTGGTGACAGCCTTGGAGCTTTCTTT
CDR3aa: CASSFGDSLGAFF

v_gene: TRBV5-1
j_gene: TRBJ2-1
d_gene: NA
abundance: NA
CDR3nt: TGCGCCAGCAGCTTCGAGGGGGGCTTGATCGATGAGCAGTTCTTC
CDR3aa: CASSFEGGLIDEQFF

v_gene: TRBV29-1
j_gene: TRBJ2-3
d_gene: TRBD2
abundance: once
CDR3nt: TGCAGCGTTGAAATGTTGGGACTAGCGGGAGAGGGGACGCAGTATTTT
CDR3aa: CSVEMLGLAGEGTQYF

v_gene: TRBV5-4
j_gene: TRBJ1-1
d_gene: NA
abundance: NA
CDR3nt: TGTGCCAGCAGCTGGGGGGACTCCCCGGCTGAAGCTTTCTTT
CDR3aa: CASSWGDSPAEAFF

v_gene: TRBV10-3
j_gene: TRBJ2-3
d_gene: NA
abundance: NA
CDR3nt: TGTGCCACCTCTCCCCCTAGCACAGATACGCAGTATTTT
CDR3aa: CATSPPSTDTQYF

v_gene: TRBV29-1
j_gene: TRBJ2-7
d_gene: NA
abundance: NA
CDR3nt: TGCAGCATTCGGACAAGCCTCTACGAGCAGTACTTC
CDR3aa: CSIRTSLYEQYF

v_gene: TRBV5-8
j_gene: TRBJ2-5
d_gene: TRBD1
abundance: NA
CDR3nt: TGTGCCAGCAGCTTACCGGGACAGGGGGTGGATGAGACCCAGTACTTC
CDR3aa: CASSLPGQGVDETQYF

v_gene: TRBV29-1
j_gene: TRBJ2-1
d_gene: NA
abundance: NA
CDR3nt: TGCAGCCTAGGGCAGAACGATTACAATGAGCAGTTCTTC
CDR3aa: CSLGQNDYNEQFF

v_gene: TRBV4-3
j_gene: TRBJ2-7
d_gene: NA
abundance: NA
CDR3nt: TGCGCCAGCAGCCAAGGGGGTGGAAGCTCCTACGAGCAGTACTTC
CDR3aa: CASSQGGGSSYEQYF

v_gene: TRBV5-6
j_gene: TRBJ2-7
d_gene: NA
abundance: NA
CDR3nt: TGTGCCAGCTCGGGGAGCTCCTACGAGCAGTACTTC
CDR3aa: CASSGSSYEQYF

v_gene: TRBV11-3
j_gene: TRBJ1-1
d_gene: TRBD1
abundance: NA
CDR3nt: TGTGCCAGCAGCTATGGACAGGTGGACACTGAAGCTTTCTTT
CDR3aa: CASSYGQVDTEAFF

v_gene: TRBV29-1
j_gene: TRBJ2-5
d_gene: NA
abundance: NA
CDR3nt: TGCAGCGTTGAAGAGGGAGCGGTCCACTTC
CDR3aa: CSVEEGAVHF

v_gene: TRBV6-8
j_gene: TRBJ2-1
d_gene: TRBD1
abundance: NA
CDR3nt: TGTGCCAGCACAACCAGCCACTTAGGGGGCTACCCGTACAATGAGCAGTTCTTC
CDR3aa: CASTTSHLGGYPYNEQFF

v_gene: TRBV21-1
j_gene: TRBJ2-7
d_gene: NA
abundance: NA
CDR3nt: TGTGCCAGCAGCGCCCGCCCGAGGAGGCAGTACTTC
CDR3aa: CASSARPRRQYF

v_gene: TRBV7-9
j_gene: TRBJ2-1
d_gene: NA
abundance: once
CDR3nt: TGTGCCAGCAGCTTAGTAGGGGTCAATGAGCAGTTCTTC
CDR3aa: CASSLVGVNEQFF

v_gene: TRBV9
j_gene: TRBJ2-7
d_gene: TRBD2
abundance: NA
CDR3nt: TGTGCCAGCAGCGTAGCATCTAGCGGGAGTTCCTACGAGCAGTACTTC
CDR3aa: CASSVASSGSSYEQYF

v_gene: TRBV6-1
j_gene: TRBJ2-5
d_gene: NA
abundance: NA
CDR3nt: TGTGCCAGCAGTGAAGGAACGGGAGCTCCGGGTCAAGAGACCCAGTACTTC
CDR3aa: CASSEGTGAPGQETQYF

v_gene: TRBV6-5
j_gene: TRBJ2-2
d_gene: TRBD2
abundance: NA
CDR3nt: TGTGCCGTCCGGGGCGGGGGGCAGAACACCGGGGAGCTGTTTTTT
CDR3aa: CAVRGGGQNTGELFF

v_gene: TRBV19
j_gene: TRBJ1-5
d_gene: NA
abundance: NA
CDR3nt: TGTGCCAGTAGCCGCTGGGGATCCGGTCAGCCCCAGCATTTT
CDR3aa: CASSRWGSGQPQHF

v_gene: TRBV6-5
j_gene: TRBJ1-1
d_gene: NA
abundance: NA
CDR3nt: TGTGCCAGCAGTTACTCTGAGGGCCTTGAAGCTTTCTTT
CDR3aa: CASSYSEGLEAFF

v_gene: TRBV5-6
j_gene: TRBJ2-7
d_gene: NA
abundance: NA
CDR3nt: TGTGCCAGCAGCTCCCTCGGGTCATACTACGAGCAGTACTTC
CDR3aa: CASSSLGSYYEQYF

v_gene: TRBV29-1
j_gene: TRBJ1-1
d_gene: NA
abundance: NA
CDR3nt: TGCAGCGTGATACAGGGAGCGGGGAACACTGAAGCTTTCTTT
CDR3aa: CSVIQGAGNTEAFF

v_gene: TRBV30
j_gene: TRBJ2-1
d_gene: NA
abundance: NA
CDR3nt: TGTGCCTGGAGTCCGGAAAACAATGAGCAGTTCTTC
CDR3aa: CAWSPENNEQFF

v_gene: TRBV4-1
j_gene: TRBJ1-1
d_gene: NA
abundance: NA
CDR3nt: TGCGCCAGCAGCCAAGAAAGTGCCAGTACCGGCACTGAAGCTTTCTTT
CDR3aa: CASSQESASTGTEAFF

v_gene: TRBV10-3
j_gene: TRBJ2-3
d_gene: NA
abundance: NA
CDR3nt: TGTGCCTCACGAGCCCAGGGTCATGGGGGCACAGATACGCAGTATTTT
CDR3aa: CASRAQGHGGTDTQYF

v_gene: TRBV5-4
j_gene: TRBJ2-7
d_gene: NA
abundance: NA
CDR3nt: TGTGCCAGCAGCTCCCGGGGCGTCGAATACGAGCAGTACTTC
CDR3aa: CASSSRGVEYEQYF

v_gene: TRBV30
j_gene: TRBJ1-4
d_gene: TRBD1
abundance: NA
CDR3nt: TGTGCCTGGTCGGGACAGGGGACCCAACTGTTTTTT
CDR3aa: CAWSGQGTQLFF

v_gene: TRBV29-1
j_gene: TRBJ2-3
d_gene: NA
abundance: once
CDR3nt: TGCAGCGTTGGCCGGGGCACAGATACGCAGTATTTT
CDR3aa: CSVGRGTDTQYF

v_gene: TRBV7-9
j_gene: TRBJ2-7
d_gene: TRBD2
abundance: NA
CDR3nt: TGTGCCAGCAGCTTAGTTGGTAGCGGGACCCCCTACGAGCAGTACTTC
CDR3aa: CASSLVGSGTPYEQYF

v_gene: TRBV2
j_gene: TRBJ2-5
d_gene: TRBD2
abundance: NA
CDR3nt: TGTGCCAGCAGTGAAGCGCGGGGGTACCAAGAGACCCAGTACTTC
CDR3aa: CASSEARGYQETQYF

v_gene: TRBV13
j_gene: TRBJ2-6
d_gene: NA
abundance: NA
CDR3nt: TGTGCCAGCAGCTTACTGACAGTGATTAGCTCTGGGGCCAACGTCCTGACTTTC
CDR3aa: CASSLLTVISSGANVLTF

v_gene: TRBV28
j_gene: TRBJ2-7
d_gene: NA
abundance: NA
CDR3nt: TGTGCCAGCGGAGCAGGGCCTATGTACGAGCAGTACTTC
CDR3aa: CASGAGPMYEQYF